This T cell receptor beta chain was captured by sequencing in a study of cytomegalovirus exposure and HLA in healthy donors. V was trimmed by 0 bases and J by 0 bases, leaving 9 bases between them. The CDR3 is 16 residues long. Germline-derived CDR1 and CDR2 are MGHRA and YSYEKL. Study-wide points: The study had only CMV serostatus as immune exposure information. When a later analysis was performed, an Asian-associated ancestry cluster reportedly had fewer N-insertions than the roughly 690-donor mean.

The PCR was carried out with 60 Vbeta primers and 13 Jbeta primers. In the authors' workflow: Later work found approximately 87 million unique TCR beta chains, with about 10 million shared. Here immunoSEQ multiplex PCR was the method, and the copy in TCRdb shows in-frame clones only, minus some. V and J calls and clone size are copied from that table; D and trimming were computed from the DNA. The top ten hold roughly 1.5% of the sample, which has 70,000 to 95,000 clones, around 81% seen once. With respect to this clone: Its antigen remains unknown.

The receptor was derived from a middle-aged man in good health and CMV-seronegative. The sample was PBMCs. J is TRBJ2-1 and V is TRBV4-1; D not certain. CDR3 region: CASSQDASSSYNEQFF. CDR3 nucleotides: TGCGCCAGCAGCCAAGATGCCTCCAGCTCCTACAATGAGCAGTTCTTC.